The 20 T cell receptor beta chains listed next were all sequenced from one sample in a study of T cells in Graves' hyperthyroidism and ophthalmopathy. RNA transcripts yielded amplified TCR beta CDR3 regions. When the TCR CDR3 underwent first-round RT-PCR, the HTBI primer set was used. TCRdb reprocessed the multiplex PCR reads via MiXCR and lists one record per CDR3 protein. This table holds hundreds of thousands of distinct CDR3 sequences, 14% found once. The sequenced material came from blood. Receptors originate from a woman aged 25 to 39 with Graves' hyperthyroidism that later progressed to Graves' ophthalmopathy.

To note about this clonotype: Given a much more abundant clone one base away, this may be a read error. V and J are TRBV7-9 and TRBJ2-1; 9 bases agree with TRBD1. With V trimmed by 6 bases and J by 6 bases, 12 bases remained unmatched. Germline CDR1 is SEHNR and CDR2 is FQNEAQ (reference sequence). The CDR3 is 16 amino acids. The CDR3 sequence is CASSQMAGTGFNEQFF. DNA of the CDR3: TGTGCCAGCAGTCAAATGGCCGGGACAGGGTTCAATGAGCAGTTCTTC. Supplemented by reference TRBV7-9 and TRBJ2-1, the full variable domain reads DTGVSQNPRHKITKRGQNVTFRCDPISEHNRLYWYRQTLGQGPEFLTYFQNEAQLEKSRLLSDRFSAERPKGSFSTLEIQRTEQGDSAMYLCASSQMAGTGFNEQFFGPGTRLTVL.

The chain is built from TRBV6-4 and TRBJ2-3; 12 positions match TRBD2. CDR3 length equals 19 residues. Germline V lookup: CDR1 MRHNA, CDR2 SNTAGT. Losses at the gene ends were 0 bases for V and 1 base for J; bases not matched to a gene: 8. CDR3 sequence: CASSDSKLAGGMGTDTQYF. In nucleotides, the CDR3 is TGTGCCAGCAGTGACTCGAAACTAGCGGGAGGTATGGGCACAGATACGCAGTATTTT.

The chain links TRBV9 to TRBJ2-5, with 7 nucleotides matching TRBD2. V lost 4 bases to trimming and J lost 4 bases; unmatched junction nucleotides: 10. This CDR3 is 15 amino acids long. The V gene's germline CDR1 is SGDLS and CDR2 YYNGEE. DNA for the CDR3: TGTGCCAGCAGCCCTCCTTGGGAGGGAACAGAGACCCAGTACTTC. This codes for CASSPPWEGTETQYF.

Many counts were recorded for this clonotype. This chain joins TRBV7-9 and TRBJ1-1; D is unclear. This CDR3 is 13 amino acids long. From germline, CDR1 is SEHNR and CDR2 FQNEAQ (reference sequence). V was trimmed by 6 bases and J by 7 bases, leaving 15 bases between them. CDR3: CASSSVTEVEAFF. DNA of the CDR3: TGTGCCAGCAGTTCGGTGACGGAGGTTGAAGCTTTCTTT. The full variable domain, its missing parts supplied by reference TRBV7-9 and TRBJ1-1, is DTGVSQNPRHKITKRGQNVTFRCDPISEHNRLYWYRQTLGQGPEFLTYFQNEAQLEKSRLLSDRFSAERPKGSFSTLEIQRTEQGDSAMYLCASSSVTEVEAFFGQGTRLTVV.

In its sample, this clonotype was seen many times. The V and J genes are TRBV6-1 and TRBJ1-1; no clear D. V lost 8 bases and J lost 0, with 7 bases in between. This CDR3 contains 12 residues. Germline CDR1 is MNHNS and CDR2 is SASEGT. CDR3 coding DNA: TGTGCCAGCGCCTATCTGAACACTGAAGCTTTCTTT. This translates into CASAYLNTEAFF.

The chain links TRBV18 to TRBJ1-6, with 8 positions matching TRBD1. This CDR3 contains 15 residues. The germline gives CDR1 KGHSH, CDR2 LQKENI. Trimming at V came to 6 bases and at J to 8 bases, leaving 9 bases not matched to a gene. The CDR3 loop reads CASSRGQGEDSPLHF. The CDR3 region has the DNA TGTGCCAGCTCCCGTGGACAGGGAGAGGATTCACCCCTCCACTTT.

This clonotype occurred a few times. The rearrangement joins TRBV27 to TRBJ2-1; 10 nucleotides line up with TRBD2. CDR3 size: 16 residues. Germline loops: CDR1 MNHEY, CDR2 SMNVEV (reference sequence). After removal of 2 bases from V and 0 bases from J, the junction contained 1 base not matched to a gene. CDR3 in amino acids: CASSLPSGGSYNEQFF. CDR3 bases: TGTGCCAGCAGTTTACCTAGCGGGGGCTCCTACAATGAGCAGTTCTTC.

This clonotype has at least ten counts. This chain joins TRBV27 and TRBJ2-1, with no clear D. Per germline, CDR1 MNHEY and CDR2 SMNVEV (reference sequence). V was shortened by 7 bases and J by 3 bases, with 10 bases between the two germline ends. The CDR3 has 13 residues. The CDR3 loop reads CASIRVIYNEQFF. The DNA for the CDR3 is TGTGCCAGCATTCGAGTGATCTACAATGAGCAGTTCTTC.

The J gene is TRBJ2-7, the V gene TRBV5-6, with 9 bases matching TRBD2. CDR1 SGHDT and CDR2 YYEEEE come from the germline V gene. This CDR3 is built from 16 residues. V was clipped by 4 bases and J by 0 bases; unmatched bases: 8. Written as DNA, the CDR3 is TGTGCCAGCAGCCCCGGGACTAGCCTCGCCTCCTACGAGCAGTACTTC. It codes for CASSPGTSLASYEQYF.

This clonotype was counted a few times. The rearrangement joins TRBV7-6 to TRBJ2-2, with TRBD2 as a possible D gene (5 bases). The V and J ends lost 5 bases and 4 bases respectively, with 11 bases between them. The germline V gene has CDR1 SGHVS and CDR2 FNYEAQ. The CDR3 loop spans 14 amino acids. CDR3 loop: CASSTFGSTGELFF. The CDR3 bases are TGTGCCAGCAGCACTTTTGGGAGCACCGGGGAGCTGTTTTTT.

The rearrangement uses TRBV11-2 and TRBJ2-6; TRBD1 matches 8 bases. The CDR3 length is 17 residues. V gave up 5 bases and J gave up 0 bases; unmatched junction bases: 6. Per the germline V gene, CDR1 is SGHAT and CDR2 is FQNNGV. The DNA for the CDR3 is TGTGCCAGCAGCCCCGGGACAGGCGTCTCTGGGGCCAACGTCCTGACTTTC. Its translation: CASSPGTGVSGANVLTF.

The sample holds many counts of this clonotype. The chain carries TRBV19 and TRBJ1-5; tentative D call: TRBD1 (5 bases). The CDR3 is made up of 14 amino acids. The germline V gene has CDR1 LNHDA and CDR2 SQIVND (reference sequence). V was pared by 0 bases and J by 5 bases, with 8 bases between. The CDR3 spells CASSIDWGDQPQHF. The CDR3 DNA reads as TGTGCCAGTAGTATAGATTGGGGGGATCAGCCCCAGCATTTT.

A few counts support this clonotype. A read error may be the cause here, since a much bigger clone is one base away. The CDR3 here is CASSWTGGYEQYF. The CDR3 nucleotides read TGTGCCAGCAGCTGGACAGGGGGCTACGAGCAGTACTTC. This chain uses TRBV7-3 with TRBJ2-7; TRBD1 matches 10 bases. The CDR3 loop spans 13 amino acids. Germline V gene data show CDR1 as SGHTA and CDR2 as FQGTGA. The trim removed 4 bases at V and 3 bases at J, leaving 0 bases unmatched.

This clonotype was recorded many times. The chain carries TRBV28 and TRBJ1-1, with D hard to call. The V and J ends lost 3 bases and 7 bases respectively, with 9 bases between them. The germline gives CDR1 MDHEN, CDR2 SYDVKM. CDR3 size: 12 residues. The DNA for the CDR3 is TGTGCCAGCAGTTTGGTCCGGAGTGAAGCTTTCTTT. Its translation is CASSLVRSEAFF.

This clonotype has a handful of counts. The V and J genes are TRBV12-5 and TRBJ2-1; 7 bases agree with TRBD1. In germline, CDR1 is LGHNT, CDR2 FRNRAP. The CDR3 runs 13 residues. The V segment lost 3 bases and the J segment 8 bases; nucleotides outside the gene matches: 4. The CDR3 nucleotides are TGTGCTAGTGGTTTTTACAGGGGCGATGAGCAGTTCTTC. The encoded protein is CASGFYRGDEQFF. Together with reference TRBV12-5 and TRBJ2-1, the CDR3 gives the full variable domain: DARVTQTPRHKVTEMGQEVTMRCQPILGHNTVFWYRQTMMQGLELLAYFRNRAPLDDSGMPKDRFSAEMPDATLATLKIQPSEPRDSAVYFCASGFYRGDEQFFGPGTRLTVL.

On this clonotype itself: Its ends do not fully match the called genes, so a read error is possible. The CDR3 is CASSQDRSRVYGYTF. In nucleotides, the CDR3 is TGTGCCAGCAGCCAAGATCGAAGCAGGGTTTATGGCTACACCTTC. The J gene is TRBJ1-2, the V gene TRBV4-1; a possible D gene is TRBD1 (5 bases). Germline V gene lookup returns CDR1 MGHRA and CDR2 YSYEKL. The CDR3 has 15 amino acids.

This clonotype was seen a handful of times. A much larger clone is a single base away; this may be a read error. The rearrangement links TRBV28 to TRBJ2-1; D is unclear. Germline V gives CDR1 MDHEN, CDR2 SYDVKM. This CDR3 region has 15 residues. Trimming shortened V by 7 bases and J by 0 bases, and 13 bases separated the two germline ends. The CDR3 DNA is TGTGCCAGCATCGAGCAGAGCAGCTCCTACAATGAGCAGTTCTTC. Translation: CASIEQSSSYNEQFF.

This clonotype was seen at least ten times. The V call is TRBV20-1, the J call TRBJ2-5; D is possibly TRBD1 (5 bases). V was clipped by 5 bases and J by 0 bases, with 13 bases between them. The CDR3 has 14 amino acids. From germline, CDR1 is DFQATT and CDR2 SNEGSKA (reference sequence). The CDR3 DNA reads as TGCAGTGCTGGTTCGACAGCCCACCAAGAGACCCAGTACTTC. The encoded protein is CSAGSTAHQETQYF.

This clonotype was picked up many times. J is TRBJ2-1 and V is TRBV27; 8 bases match TRBD2. The CDR3 is 14 residues long. The germline V gene encodes CDR1 MNHEY and CDR2 SMNVEV (reference sequence). After removal of 2 bases from V and 9 bases from J, the junction contained 6 bases not matched to a gene. CDR3 sequence: CASSLVREASEQFF. The DNA of the CDR3 is TGTGCCAGCAGTTTAGTGCGGGAGGCCAGTGAGCAGTTCTTC.

About this clonotype: A much more abundant neighbour one base away suggests this may be a read error. The chain links TRBV5-4 to TRBJ2-5; TRBD2 aligns across 8 bases. This CDR3 region has 15 residues. Germline V gives CDR1 SGHNT, CDR2 YYREEE (reference sequence). The DNA for the CDR3 is TGTGCCAGCAGCTTGGGTAGCGGGGTGGCGGAGATCCAGTACTTC. The encoded protein is CASSLGSGVAEIQYF.